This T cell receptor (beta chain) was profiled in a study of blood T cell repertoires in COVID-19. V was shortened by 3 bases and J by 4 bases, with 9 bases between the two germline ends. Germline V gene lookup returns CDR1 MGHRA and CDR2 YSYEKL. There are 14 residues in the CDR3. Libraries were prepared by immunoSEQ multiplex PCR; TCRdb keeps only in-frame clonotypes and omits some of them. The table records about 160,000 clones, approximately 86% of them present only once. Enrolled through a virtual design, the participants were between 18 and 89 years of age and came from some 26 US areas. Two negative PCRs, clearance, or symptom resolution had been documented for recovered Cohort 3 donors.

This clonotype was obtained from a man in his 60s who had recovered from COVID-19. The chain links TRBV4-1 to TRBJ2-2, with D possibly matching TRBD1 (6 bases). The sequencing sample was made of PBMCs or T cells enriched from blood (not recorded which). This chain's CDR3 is CASSHPRGTGELFF. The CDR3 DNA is TGCGCCAGCAGCCACCCCAGGGGCACCGGGGAGCTGTTTTTT.